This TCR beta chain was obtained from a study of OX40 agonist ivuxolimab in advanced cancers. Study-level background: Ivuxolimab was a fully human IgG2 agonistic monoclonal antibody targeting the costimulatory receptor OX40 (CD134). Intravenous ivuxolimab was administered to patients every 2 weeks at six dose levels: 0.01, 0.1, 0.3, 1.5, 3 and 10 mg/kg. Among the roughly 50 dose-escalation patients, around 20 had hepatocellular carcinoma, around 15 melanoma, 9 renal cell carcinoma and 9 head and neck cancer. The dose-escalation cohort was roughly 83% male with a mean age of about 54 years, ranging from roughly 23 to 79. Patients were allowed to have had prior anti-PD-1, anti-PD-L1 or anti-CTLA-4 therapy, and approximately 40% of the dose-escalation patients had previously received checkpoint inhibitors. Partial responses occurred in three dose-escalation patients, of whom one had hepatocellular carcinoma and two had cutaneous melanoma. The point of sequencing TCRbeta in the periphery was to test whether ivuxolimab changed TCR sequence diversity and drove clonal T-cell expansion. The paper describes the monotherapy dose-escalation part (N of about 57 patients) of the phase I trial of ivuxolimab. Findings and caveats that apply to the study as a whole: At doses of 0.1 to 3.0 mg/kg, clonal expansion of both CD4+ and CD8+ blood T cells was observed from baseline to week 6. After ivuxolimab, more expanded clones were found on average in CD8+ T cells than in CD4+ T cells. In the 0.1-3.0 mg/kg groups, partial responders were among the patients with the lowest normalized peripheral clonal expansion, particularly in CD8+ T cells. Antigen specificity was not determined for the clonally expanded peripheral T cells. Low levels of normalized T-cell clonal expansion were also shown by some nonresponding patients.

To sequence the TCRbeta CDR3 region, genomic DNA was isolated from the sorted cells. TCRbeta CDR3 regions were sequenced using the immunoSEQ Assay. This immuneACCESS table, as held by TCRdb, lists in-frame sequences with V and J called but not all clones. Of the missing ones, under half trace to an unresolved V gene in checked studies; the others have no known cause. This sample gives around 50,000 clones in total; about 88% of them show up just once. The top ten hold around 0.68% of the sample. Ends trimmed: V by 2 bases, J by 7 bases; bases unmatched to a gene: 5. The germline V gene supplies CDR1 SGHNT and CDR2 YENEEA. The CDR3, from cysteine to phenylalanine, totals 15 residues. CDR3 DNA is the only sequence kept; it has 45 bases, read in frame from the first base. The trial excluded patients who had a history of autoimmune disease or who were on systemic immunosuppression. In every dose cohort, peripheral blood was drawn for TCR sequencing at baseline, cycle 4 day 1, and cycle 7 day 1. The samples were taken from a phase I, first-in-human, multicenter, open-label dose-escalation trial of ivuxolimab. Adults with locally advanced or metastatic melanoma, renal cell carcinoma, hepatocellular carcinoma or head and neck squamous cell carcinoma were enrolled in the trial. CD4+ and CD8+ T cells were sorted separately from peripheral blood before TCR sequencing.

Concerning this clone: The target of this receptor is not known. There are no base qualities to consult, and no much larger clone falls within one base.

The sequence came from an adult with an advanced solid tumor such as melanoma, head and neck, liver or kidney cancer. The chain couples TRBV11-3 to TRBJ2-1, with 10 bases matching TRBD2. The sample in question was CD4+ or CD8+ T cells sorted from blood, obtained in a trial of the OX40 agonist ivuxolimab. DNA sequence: TGTGCCAGCAGCTTAATCGGACTAGCGGCAAATGAGCAGTTCTTC. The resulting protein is CASSLIGLAANEQFF.